The sequence of this T cell receptor (beta chain) was determined in a study of Ad26.COV2.S vaccination and SARS-CoV-2 variants. At the level of the study: Each vaccinee took Ad26.COV2.S intramuscularly, once or twice 56 days apart.

Study-level points and caveats: Vaccine recipients had higher spike-specific TCR breadth than placebo recipients. Post-vaccination breadth of spike-specific CD8+ and CD4+ T cell responses was reportedly substantial. Vaccine and placebo recipients had comparable breadth of non-spike TCRs.

The germline V gene encodes CDR1 SGHRS and CDR2 YFSETQ. The CDR3 runs 16 residues. V lost 4 bases and J 4 bases, leaving 18 bases between the germline ends. Treatment meaning: around 19 received Ad26.COV2.S at low or high dose, single or two shots; five or six received placebo; per-sample allocation not given. Vaccine and placebo recipients were sampled on day 63 after the first injection. The protocol was immunoSEQ multiplex PCR, while the TCRdb copy is restricted to in-frame clones and leaves out a portion. The sample holds roughly 450,000 clones, 75% to 95% seen once. As to this clone: Its specificity is unknown.

The sequenced sample was peripheral blood, obtained in a trial of Ad26.COV2.S vaccine versus placebo. The source is a person aged 18-60 years who received the Ad26.COV2.S COVID-19 vaccine or a placebo. V gene TRBV5-1 combines with J gene TRBJ2-1, with a tentative D call TRBD2 (6 bases). The CDR3 region has the DNA TGCGCCAGCAGCCGAGGGGCGGAGGGATTATACAATGAGCAGTTCTTC. Encoded protein: CASSRGAEGLYNEQFF.